The present entry profiles one T cell receptor beta chain with its context. What it recognizes is unknown. Only in-frame clones appear in the TCRdb table, and some are missing; sequencing was by immunoSEQ multiplex PCR. This repertoire shows about 63,000 clones, 60% to 80% found once; its top ten account for around 1.5%. This sample was included in a study of OX40 agonist ivuxolimab in advanced cancers. Study summary: Patients were given ivuxolimab, an antibody that agonizes OX40 (CD134).

Study-level findings and limits: The mean number of expanded clones was higher in CD8+ T cells than in CD4+. It was not determined which antigens were specifically recognized by the peripheral T cells that had undergone clonal expansion.

Between the trimmed V and J ends, which lost 6 bases and 4 bases, there was a span of 16 bases. CDR1 is MDHEN and CDR2 is SYDVKM in the germline V gene. This CDR3 region has 15 residues. This sequence originates from an adult with an advanced solid tumor such as melanoma, head and neck, liver or kidney cancer. The sample here was CD4+ or CD8+ T cells sorted from blood, taken in a trial of the OX40 agonist ivuxolimab. The V gene is TRBV28, the J gene TRBJ1-5; no clear D. The CDR3 loop reads CASRRGGPSNQPQHF. CDR3 sequence (DNA): TGTGCCAGCAGAAGAGGAGGACCCTCTAATCAGCCCCAGCATTTT. Full variable domain (rest looked up from reference TRBV28 and TRBJ1-5): DVKVTQSSRYLVKRTGEKVFLECVQDMDHENMFWYRQDPGLGLRLIYFSYDVKMKEKGDIPEGYSVSREKKERFSLILESASTNQTSMYLCASRRGGPSNQPQHFGDGTRLSIL.